These T cell receptor beta chains were read from a single sample in a study of blood T cell repertoires in COVID-19. Libraries were prepared by immunoSEQ multiplex PCR; TCRdb keeps only in-frame clonotypes and omits some of them. The sample includes roughly 100,000 clones, more than 80% of them seen just once. Sequencing used peripheral blood. The origin of the receptors is a woman aged 70-85 years with acute or convalescent COVID-19. Each CDR3 is given with its conserved first and last residue. Fields, in order: V gene, D gene, J gene, clone size, CDR3 DNA, CDR3 protein. A D gene is named only where the DNA matches it firmly. Clone size is shown for a subset of rows, as once, few, many or a class of expanded clone.

V gene: TRBV6-2/TRBV6-3; D gene: -; J gene: TRBJ2-7; clone size: -; CDR3 DNA: TGTGCCAGCAGTCATACTAGAGACGAGCAGTACTTC; CDR3 protein: CASSHTRDEQYF
V gene: TRBV5-1; D gene: TRBD2; J gene: TRBJ2-1; clone size: -; CDR3 DNA: TGCGCCAGCAGCCCCGGGACTAAAAATGAGCAGTTCTTC; CDR3 protein: CASSPGTKNEQFF
V gene: TRBV9; D gene: -; J gene: TRBJ1-2; clone size: -; CDR3 DNA: TGTGCCAGCAGCGTAGCTGGGCCCTATGGCTACACCTTC; CDR3 protein: CASSVAGPYGYTF
V gene: TRBV6-1; D gene: TRBD1; J gene: TRBJ1-5; clone size: -; CDR3 DNA: TGTGCCAGCAGTGTCCTCGGACAGGGCATAGGTCAGCCCCAGCATTTT; CDR3 protein: CASSVLGQGIGQPQHF
V gene: TRBV19; D gene: -; J gene: TRBJ1-5; clone size: -; CDR3 DNA: TGTGCCAGTAGTGTAAGTGAGGGTTATAGCAATCAGCCCCAGCATTTT; CDR3 protein: CASSVSEGYSNQPQHF
V gene: TRBV7-2; D gene: -; J gene: TRBJ2-4; clone size: -; CDR3 DNA: TGTGCCAGCAGCTTCTGGCCACCCCTAGCCAAAAACATTCAGTACTTC; CDR3 protein: CASSFWPPLAKNIQYF
V gene: TRBV27; D gene: TRBD2; J gene: TRBJ2-1; clone size: -; CDR3 DNA: TGTGCCAGCAGTGTAGGATCAGCGGGAGGTTACAATGAGCAGTTCTTC; CDR3 protein: CASSVGSAGGYNEQFF
V gene: TRBV12-3/TRBV12-4; D gene: -; J gene: TRBJ1-1; clone size: -; CDR3 DNA: TGTGCCAGCGGGAGAGAGGGCACTGAAGCTTTCTTT; CDR3 protein: CASGREGTEAFF
V gene: TRBV6-2/TRBV6-3; D gene: -; J gene: TRBJ1-1; clone size: -; CDR3 DNA: TGTGCCAGCAGCCCTCGGGGGAGGGGGTTATCCTATGAAGCTTTCTTT; CDR3 protein: CASSPRGRGLSYEAFF
V gene: TRBV30; D gene: -; J gene: TRBJ1-3; clone size: few; CDR3 DNA: TGTGCCTGGAGTGTCTTAGGGACACAGATCGGGAACACCATATATTTT; CDR3 protein: CAWSVLGTQIGNTIYF
V gene: TRBV2; D gene: -; J gene: TRBJ1-1; clone size: -; CDR3 DNA: TGTGCCAAACAGGGCAACACTGAAGCTTTCTTT; CDR3 protein: CAKQGNTEAFF
V gene: TRBV2; D gene: TRBD1; J gene: TRBJ1-5; clone size: -; CDR3 DNA: TGTGCCAGCAGTAGGGTGGGACAGGGGCCCAATCAGCCCCAGCATTTT; CDR3 protein: CASSRVGQGPNQPQHF
V gene: TRBV7-2; D gene: -; J gene: TRBJ2-1; clone size: -; CDR3 DNA: TGTGCCAGCAGCTTAGGGGCGATAGGGCCCGGTTCCCAGGGGCAGTTCTTC; CDR3 protein: CASSLGAIGPGSQGQFF
V gene: TRBV19; D gene: TRBD1; J gene: TRBJ1-1; clone size: -; CDR3 DNA: TGTGCCAGTAACCCGACAGGGATGAACACTGAAGCTTTCTTT; CDR3 protein: CASNPTGMNTEAFF
V gene: TRBV21-1; D gene: -; J gene: TRBJ1-1; clone size: -; CDR3 DNA: TGTGCCAGCAGTCTTCACATCCGGGACAGGGCCGAAAACACTGAAGCTTTCTTT; CDR3 protein: CASSLHIRDRAENTEAFF
V gene: TRBV30; D gene: -; J gene: TRBJ1-4; clone size: -; CDR3 DNA: TGTGCCTGGACGCGAAACTCAGGGGAAAAACTGTTTTTT; CDR3 protein: CAWTRNSGEKLFF
V gene: TRBV7-9; D gene: TRBD1; J gene: TRBJ2-3; clone size: -; CDR3 DNA: TGTGCCAGCAGGACCGGGACAGGGAAAACAGATACGCAGTATTTT; CDR3 protein: CASRTGTGKTDTQYF
V gene: TRBV7-6; D gene: TRBD2; J gene: TRBJ2-2; clone size: few; CDR3 DNA: TGTGCCAGCAGTAGGGGAGCGGGAGTAAATACCGGGGAGCTGTTTTTT; CDR3 protein: CASSRGAGVNTGELFF
V gene: TRBV28; D gene: TRBD1; J gene: TRBJ1-5; clone size: -; CDR3 DNA: TGTGCCACCTCGGGACAGGCATATAGCAATCAGCCCCAGCATTTT; CDR3 protein: CATSGQAYSNQPQHF
V gene: TRBV30; D gene: -; J gene: TRBJ2-5; clone size: -; CDR3 DNA: TGTGCCTGGAGTCCAGGGGCTTCTCTGTACTTC; CDR3 protein: CAWSPGASLYF
V gene: TRBV29-1; D gene: -; J gene: TRBJ2-2; clone size: few; CDR3 DNA: TGCAGCGTCCGGGAGTCAGGCACCGGGGAGCTGTTTTTT; CDR3 protein: CSVRESGTGELFF
V gene: TRBV5-8; D gene: -; J gene: TRBJ1-4; clone size: -; CDR3 DNA: TGTGCCAGCAGCTTGTTGGCCAACAGGATTAATGAAAAACTGTTTTTT; CDR3 protein: CASSLLANRINEKLFF
V gene: TRBV6-1; D gene: -; J gene: TRBJ1-6; clone size: -; CDR3 DNA: TGTGCCAGCAGTGATTTGGGGCGCGAAGGCCCACCCCTCCACTTT; CDR3 protein: CASSDLGREGPPLHF
V gene: TRBV19; D gene: TRBD1; J gene: TRBJ2-3; clone size: -; CDR3 DNA: TGTGCCAGTAGTGGGACAGGGGATTTCACAGATACGCAGTATTTT; CDR3 protein: CASSGTGDFTDTQYF